These 21 T cell receptor beta chains were sequenced from one sample in a study of metastatic and nonmetastatic thyroid tumors. Every patient underwent thyroid surgery untreated. MiXCR was used by TCRdb to re-call the PCR reads. The sample lists tens of thousands of clones, about an eighth occurring once. Sequencing was done on a sample of blood. Every receptor here comes from a female donor with papillary thyroid cancer or a benign thyroid nodule (not recorded which). Some clones in this sample may be carry-over from other donors' samples.

Many counts were recorded for this clone. CDR3 protein: CASHPAGLVDEQYF. DNA for the CDR3: TGTGCCAGCCACCCGGCGGGACTAGTTGACGAGCAGTACTTC. V usage is TRBV11-2 and J usage is TRBJ2-7; 8 nucleotides match TRBD2. This CDR3 region has 14 residues. Germline CDR1 and CDR2: SGHAT and FQNNGV. V dropped 8 bases and J dropped 5; count of bases not matched to a gene: 11.

There are many counts of this clone. The chain recombines TRBV3-1 with TRBJ1-5, with D uncertain. V lost 6 bases, J lost 1 base, and 10 bases lay in between. This CDR3 region has 14 residues. Germline lookup yields CDR1 LGHDT and CDR2 YNNKEL (reference sequence). The CDR3 bases are TGTGCCAGCAGTTCCTTGGGCAGCAATCAGCCCCAGCATTTT. This codes for CASSSLGSNQPQHF.

This clone counts as medium-sized (0.01 to 0.1%). This rearrangement joins TRBV6-5 to TRBJ2-3; D not resolved. V was pared by 0 bases and J by 5 bases, with 12 bases between. Germline CDR1 and CDR2: MNHEY and SVGAGI. This CDR3 contains 15 residues. The chain's CDR3 is CASSYSNTLGDTQYF. In DNA, the CDR3 is TGTGCCAGCAGTTACTCGAATACCTTGGGAGATACGCAGTATTTT.

In its sample, this clone was seen many times. The V call is TRBV7-2, the J call TRBJ1-1; possibly TRBD1 for D (5 bases). The CDR3 is 14 residues long. V gave up 6 bases and J gave up 4 bases, with 15 bases separating them. The V gene's germline CDR1 is SGHTA and CDR2 FQGNSA. The DNA for the CDR3 is TGTGCCAGCAGTCGGGACGCGACGGGCACTGAAGCTTTCTTT. Translating gives CASSRDATGTEAFF. Drawing the rest from reference TRBV7-2 and TRBJ1-1, the complete variable domain is GAGVSQSPSNKVTEKGKDVELRCDPISGHTALYWYRQSLGQGLEFLIYFQGNSAPDKSGLPSDRFSAERTGGSVSTLTIQRTQQEDSAVYLCASSRDATGTEAFFGQGTRLTVV.

This clone was recorded many times. J is TRBJ2-3 and V is TRBV20-1, with D unresolved. The V gene's germline CDR1 is DFQATT and CDR2 SNEGSKA (reference sequence). V was clipped by 4 bases and J by 2 bases, with 4 bases between them. This CDR3 has 11 amino acids. The DNA of the CDR3 is TGCAGTGCTAAAGCCACAGATACGCAGTATTTT. It codes for CSAKATDTQYF.

This clone was counted many times. The chain employs TRBV29-1 and TRBJ2-3; the match to TRBD2 covers 7 bases. Germline-derived CDR1 and CDR2 are SQVTM and ANQGSEA. This CDR3 comprises 14 residues. The CDR3 spells CRAASGAGADTQYF. In DNA, the CDR3 is TGCAGGGCTGCTAGCGGAGCTGGCGCAGATACGCAGTATTTT.

This clone was detected ten times or more. This chain uses TRBV7-8 with TRBJ1-3; D ambiguous. This CDR3 has 16 residues. V dropped 3 bases and J dropped 0 bases, with 12 bases sitting between them. Germline CDR1 SGHVS, CDR2 FQNEAQ. CDR3 amino acids: CASSFGFGASGNTIYF. CDR3 DNA: TGTGCCAGCAGCTTCGGGTTCGGCGCCTCTGGAAACACCATATATTTT.

This clone was recorded at least ten times. The chain is built from TRBV19 and TRBJ1-1; D unclear. This CDR3 spans 12 amino acids. V lost 3 bases and J 7 bases, leaving 9 bases between the germline ends. The germline V gene encodes CDR1 LNHDA and CDR2 SQIVND (reference sequence). The CDR3 bases are TGTGCCAGTAGTATTGAAGGTGATGAAGCTTTCTTT. This gives the protein CASSIEGDEAFF.

This clone was counted a few times. Its ends do not fully match the called genes, so a read error is possible. The rearrangement links TRBV6-1 to TRBJ2-5, with 7 bases that match TRBD2. The CDR3 contains 15 residues. The germline V gene has CDR1 MNHNS and CDR2 SASEGT. The chain's CDR3 is CTSIMAAGALETQYF. The DNA of the CDR3 is TGTACCAGCATCATGGCGGCGGGAGCTCTCGAGACCCAGTACTTC.

This clone was seen at least ten times. The chain links TRBV27 to TRBJ1-5, with D possibly TRBD1 on 6 matching bases. Per germline, CDR1 MNHEY and CDR2 SMNVEV (reference sequence). The length of the CDR3 is 15 residues. The ends were cut back, 6 bases at V and 0 bases at J, with 12 bases in the middle. The CDR3 protein is CASRDSYYSNQPQHF. In nucleotides, the CDR3 is TGTGCCAGCAGGGACAGCTATTATAGCAATCAGCCCCAGCATTTT.

This clone was recorded at least ten times. The chain employs TRBV7-3 and TRBJ2-1; TRBD1 or TRBD2 may be the D gene (6 bases each). The V gene's germline CDR1 is SGHTA and CDR2 FQGTGA. This CDR3 is built from 13 residues. The ends were cut back, 3 bases at V and 7 bases at J, with 10 bases in the middle. This CDR3 is CASSFGGGNEQFF. The CDR3 bases are TGTGCCAGCAGCTTCGGGGGCGGGAATGAGCAGTTCTTC.

A note on this clone: Possible read error: a much larger clone is one base away. The chain has TRBV3-1 and TRBJ1-1; 7 nucleotides agree with TRBD1. There are 15 residues in the CDR3. Germline V gene lookup returns CDR1 LGHDT and CDR2 YNNKEL (reference sequence). V trimming: 0 bases; J trimming: 1 base; junction bases outside the gene matches: 2. Here the CDR3 DNA reads TGTGCCAGCAGCCAAGAGACAGGGCAGAACACTGAAGCTTTCTTT. Amino acids: CASSQETGQNTEAFF.

In its sample, this clone was seen a few times. V usage is TRBV28 and J usage is TRBJ2-7; 7 nucleotides align to TRBD1. This CDR3 has 13 residues. Germline values: CDR1 MDHEN, CDR2 SYDVKM. V gave up 8 bases and J gave up 5 bases; unmatched junction bases: 9. DNA for the CDR3: TGTGCCAGCTCCGACAGGGTAGAAGACGAGCAGTACTTC. The encoded protein is CASSDRVEDEQYF. Based on the CDR3 plus reference TRBV28 and TRBJ2-7, the full variable domain is DVKVTQSSRYLVKRTGEKVFLECVQDMDHENMFWYRQDPGLGLRLIYFSYDVKMKEKGDIPEGYSVSREKKERFSLILESASTNQTSMYLCASSDRVEDEQYFGPGTRLTVT.

Remarks on this clone: This may be a read error, as it is one base from a much larger clone. V and J are TRBV14 and TRBJ2-5, with no clear D. CDR3 length equals 11 residues. The V and J ends lost 7 bases and 2 bases respectively, with 5 bases between them. CDR1 is SGHDN and CDR2 is FVKESK in the germline V gene. The CDR3 nucleotides are TGTGCCAGCATCCTACAAGAGACCCAGTACTTC. Amino acid sequence: CASILQETQYF.

This clone was detected many times. This sequence joins TRBV4-1 and TRBJ2-7; TRBD2 is a possible D gene (5 bases). V was clipped by 4 bases and J by 0 bases, with 10 bases between them. CDR3 length: 14 amino acids. CDR1 MGHRA and CDR2 YSYEKL come from the germline V gene. The CDR3 DNA sequence: TGCGCCAGCAGCCCACTAGGGAGCTCCTACGAGCAGTACTTC. Its protein is CASSPLGSSYEQYF.

This clone was seen ten or more times. The chain recombines TRBV6-1 with TRBJ2-1; D is possibly TRBD2 (5 bases). The V end was cut by 9 bases, the J end by 2 bases, with 17 bases between. Germline CDR1 is MNHNS and CDR2 is SASEGT. This CDR3 spans 15 amino acids. For the CDR3, the DNA is TGTGCCAGTGCCTCCAACGGGGTCCCCTACAATGAGCAGTTCTTC. The encoded protein is CASASNGVPYNEQFF.

Notes on this clone: One end of the junction varies from germline; a read error may be responsible. The genes are TRBV5-1 and TRBJ2-3; D possibly corresponds to TRBD1 (6 bases). The CDR3 sequence is 15 residues long. Germline CDR1 is SGHRS and CDR2 is YFSETQ. CDR3 sequence reads: CASSITGYDTDTQYF. CDR3 DNA sequence: TGTGCCAGCAGCATTACAGGGTACGACACAGATACGCAGTATTTT. Together with reference TRBV5-1 and TRBJ2-3, the CDR3 gives the full variable domain: KAGVTQTPRYLIKTRGQQVTLSCSPISGHRSVSWYQQTPGQGLQFLFEYFSETQRNKGNFPGRFSGRQFSNSRSEMNVSTLELGDSALYLCASSITGYDTDTQYFGPGTRLTVL.

This clone was seen at least ten times. The chain recombines TRBV13 with TRBJ2-2; 9 bases match TRBD2. Germline V lookup: CDR1 PRHDT, CDR2 FYEKMQ (reference sequence). The CDR3 runs 17 residues. Trimming cost V 5 bases and J 4 bases; bases outside gene matches: 11. CDR3 nucleotides: TGTGCCAGCAGCGGCTATAGCGGGAGAATTGGCACCGGGGAGCTGTTTTTT. Residues: CASSGYSGRIGTGELFF.

This clone was counted ten times or more. The chain carries TRBV24-1 and TRBJ2-3; D not resolved. V lost 3 bases and J 4 bases, leaving 16 bases between the germline ends. In germline, CDR1 is KGHDR, CDR2 SFDVKD. This CDR3 spans 16 amino acids. The CDR3 is CATSDQLNARADTQYF. The CDR3 DNA is TGTGCCACCAGTGATCAACTGAACGCTAGGGCAGATACGCAGTATTTT.

This clone was picked up many times. The chain recombines TRBV5-4 with TRBJ2-7; 13 nucleotides match TRBD2. The CDR3 length is 16 residues. With V trimmed by 4 bases and J by 4 bases, 8 bases remained unmatched. Per the germline V gene, CDR1 is SGHNT and CDR2 is YYREEE (reference sequence). The CDR3 DNA reads TGTGCCAGCAGCACGGGACTAGCGGGATTCTATTACGAGCAGTACTTC. This codes for CASSTGLAGFYYEQYF.

This clone showed up many times. This chain links TRBV4-3 with TRBJ1-2, with 12 bases fitting TRBD1. In germline, CDR1 is LGHNA, CDR2 YSLEER. The CDR3 has 19 amino acids. V trimming: 4 bases; J trimming: 3 bases; junction bases outside the gene matches: 15. CDR3 amino acids: CASSLRGGDRGLYDYGYTF. Written as DNA, the CDR3 is TGCGCCAGCAGCCTCAGGGGTGGGGACAGGGGGCTTTACGACTATGGCTACACCTTC.